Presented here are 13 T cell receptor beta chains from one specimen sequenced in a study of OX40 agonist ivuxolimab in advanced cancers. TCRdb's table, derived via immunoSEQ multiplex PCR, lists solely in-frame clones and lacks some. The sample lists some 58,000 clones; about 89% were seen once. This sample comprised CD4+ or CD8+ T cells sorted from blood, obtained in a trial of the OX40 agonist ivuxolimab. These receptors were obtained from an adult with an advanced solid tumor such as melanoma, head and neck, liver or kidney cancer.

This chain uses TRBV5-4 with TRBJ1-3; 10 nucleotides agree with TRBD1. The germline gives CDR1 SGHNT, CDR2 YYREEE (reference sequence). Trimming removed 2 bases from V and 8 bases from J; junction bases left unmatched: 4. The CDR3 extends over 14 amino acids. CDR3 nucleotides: TGTGCCAGCAGCTTCCGGGACAGGGGCGACACCATATATTTT. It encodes CASSFRDRGDTIYF.

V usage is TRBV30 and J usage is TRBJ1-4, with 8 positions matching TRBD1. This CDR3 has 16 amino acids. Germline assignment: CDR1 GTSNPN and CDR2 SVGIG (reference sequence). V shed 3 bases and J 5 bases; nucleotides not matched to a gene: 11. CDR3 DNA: TGTGCCTGGAGGCCGGGACAGGACATATGGAATGAAAAACTGTTTTTT. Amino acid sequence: CAWRPGQDIWNEKLFF. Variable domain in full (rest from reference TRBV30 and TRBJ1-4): SQTIHQWPATLVQPVGSPLSLECTVEGTSNPNLYWYRQAAGRGLQLLFYSVGIGQISSEVPQNLSASRPQDRQFILSSKKLLLSDSGFYLCAWRPGQDIWNEKLFFGSGTQLSVL.

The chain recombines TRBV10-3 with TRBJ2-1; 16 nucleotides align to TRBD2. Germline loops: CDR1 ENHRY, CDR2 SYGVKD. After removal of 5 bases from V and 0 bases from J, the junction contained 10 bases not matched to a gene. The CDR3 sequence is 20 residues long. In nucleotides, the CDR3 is TGTGCCATCAGTAGAACCGGGACTAGCGGGGGGGTGACCTCCTACAATGAGCAGTTCTTC. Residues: CAISRTGTSGGVTSYNEQFF.

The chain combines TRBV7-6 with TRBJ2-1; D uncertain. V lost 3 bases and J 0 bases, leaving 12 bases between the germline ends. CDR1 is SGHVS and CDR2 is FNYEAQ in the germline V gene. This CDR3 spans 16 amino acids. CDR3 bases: TGTGCCAGCAGCTTGTCCGACGCGAGCTCCTACAATGAGCAGTTCTTC. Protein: CASSLSDASSYNEQFF.

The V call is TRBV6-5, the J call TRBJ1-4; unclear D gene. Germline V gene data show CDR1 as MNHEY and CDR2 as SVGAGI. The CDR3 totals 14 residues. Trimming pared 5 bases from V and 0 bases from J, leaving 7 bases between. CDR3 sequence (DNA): TGTGCCAGCAGTCGATTCGCAACTAATGAAAAACTGTTTTTT. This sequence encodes CASSRFATNEKLFF.

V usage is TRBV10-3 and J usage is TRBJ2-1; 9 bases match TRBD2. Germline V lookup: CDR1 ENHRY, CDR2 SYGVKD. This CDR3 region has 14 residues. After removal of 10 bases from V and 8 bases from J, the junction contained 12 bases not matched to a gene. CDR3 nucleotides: TGTGCCACCCTTGGGGGCGGGGGGGCCGATGAGCAGTTCTTC. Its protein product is CATLGGGGADEQFF.

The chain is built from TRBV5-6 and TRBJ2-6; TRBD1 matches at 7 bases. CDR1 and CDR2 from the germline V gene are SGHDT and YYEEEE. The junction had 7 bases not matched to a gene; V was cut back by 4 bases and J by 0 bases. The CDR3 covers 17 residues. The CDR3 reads CASSLPGQSSGANVLTF. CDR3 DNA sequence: TGTGCCAGCAGCCTCCCGGGACAGAGCTCTGGGGCCAACGTCCTGACTTTC.

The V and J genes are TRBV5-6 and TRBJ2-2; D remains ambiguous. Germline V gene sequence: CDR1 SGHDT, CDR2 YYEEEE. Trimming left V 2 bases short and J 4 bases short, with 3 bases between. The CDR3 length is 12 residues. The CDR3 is CASSFFTGELFF. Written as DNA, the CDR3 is TGTGCCAGCAGCTTCTTCACCGGGGAGCTGTTTTTT.

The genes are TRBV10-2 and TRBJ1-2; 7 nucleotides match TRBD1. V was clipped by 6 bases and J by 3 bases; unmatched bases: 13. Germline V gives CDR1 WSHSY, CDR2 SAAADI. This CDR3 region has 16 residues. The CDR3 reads CASRPDTGVKDYGYTF. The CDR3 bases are TGCGCCAGCAGGCCCGATACAGGGGTTAAAGACTATGGCTACACCTTC.

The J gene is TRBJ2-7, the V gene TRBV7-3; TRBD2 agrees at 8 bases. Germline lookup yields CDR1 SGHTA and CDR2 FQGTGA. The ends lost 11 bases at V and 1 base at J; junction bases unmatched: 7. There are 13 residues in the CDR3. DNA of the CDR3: TGTGCCCGAGGGGTAGCGGGGTCCTACGAGCAGTACTTC. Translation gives CARGVAGSYEQYF.

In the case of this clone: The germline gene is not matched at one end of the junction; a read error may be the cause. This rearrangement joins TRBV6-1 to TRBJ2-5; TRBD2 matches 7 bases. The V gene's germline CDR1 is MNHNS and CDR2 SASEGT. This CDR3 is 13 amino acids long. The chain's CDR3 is CASREAGLETQYF. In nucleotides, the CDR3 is TGTGCCAGCAGGGAAGCGGGATTGGAGACCCAGTACTTC.

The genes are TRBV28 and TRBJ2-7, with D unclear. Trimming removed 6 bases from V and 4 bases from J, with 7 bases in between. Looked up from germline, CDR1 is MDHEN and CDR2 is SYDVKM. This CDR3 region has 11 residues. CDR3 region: CASSSEYEQYF. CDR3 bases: TGTGCCAGCAGCTCGGAGTACGAGCAGTACTTC. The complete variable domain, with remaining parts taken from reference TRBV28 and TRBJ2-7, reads DVKVTQSSRYLVKRTGEKVFLECVQDMDHENMFWYRQDPGLGLRLIYFSYDVKMKEKGDIPEGYSVSREKKERFSLILESASTNQTSMYLCASSSEYEQYFGPGTRLTVT.

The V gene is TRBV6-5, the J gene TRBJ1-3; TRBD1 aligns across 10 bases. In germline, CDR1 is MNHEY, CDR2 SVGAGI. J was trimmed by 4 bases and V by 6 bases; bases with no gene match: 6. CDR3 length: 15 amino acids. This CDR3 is CASRRTGGRGNTIYF. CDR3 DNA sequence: TGTGCCAGCAGGCGGACAGGGGGAAGAGGAAACACCATATATTTT.